The rows below give T cell receptor beta chains drawn from one sample of a study of early T cells in non-severe SARS-CoV-2 infection. Using its own MiXCR run on the 5' RACE reads, TCRdb lists one record per CDR3 protein. The top ten hold almost 9.5% of the sample, which has under 70,000 distinct CDR3 sequences, roughly an eighth seen once. Source: whole blood, taken at baseline. The origin of the receptors is an adult who was a healthcare worker with PCR-confirmed SARS-CoV-2 infection or an uninfected control (not recorded which). Each CDR3 is given without its conserved first and last residue. The order of the fields is V gene, J gene, CDR3 protein.

V gene: TRBV7-9
J gene: TRBJ2-1
CDR3 protein: ASSLDLRNEQF

V gene: TRBV20-1
J gene: TRBJ2-7
CDR3 protein: SGEKYYEQY

V gene: TRBV19
J gene: TRBJ1-5
CDR3 protein: ASSILGQGTNQPQH

V gene: TRBV10-3
J gene: TRBJ1-3
CDR3 protein: VSKADSSTGNTIY

V gene: TRBV5-1
J gene: TRBJ2-1
CDR3 protein: ASSLFSGGTHEQF

V gene: TRBV7-2
J gene: TRBJ2-7
CDR3 protein: ASSFVGAYEQY

V gene: TRBV7-9
J gene: TRBJ2-6
CDR3 protein: ASSLDGQGANVLT

V gene: TRBV9
J gene: TRBJ2-6
CDR3 protein: ASSPLPSTGAGANVLT

V gene: TRBV11-1
J gene: TRBJ2-5
CDR3 protein: ASSLDTYQETQY

V gene: TRBV27
J gene: TRBJ1-3
CDR3 protein: ASSLYGQGNTIY

V gene: TRBV12-2
J gene: TRBJ2-1
CDR3 protein: ASRSGTSGNNNEQF

V gene: TRBV7-9
J gene: TRBJ2-1
CDR3 protein: ASSAPDDNEQF

V gene: TRBV10-1
J gene: TRBJ2-5
CDR3 protein: ASSEGRNFQETQY

V gene: TRBV24-1
J gene: TRBJ2-1
CDR3 protein: ATSDIPPGQGGDEQF

V gene: TRBV13
J gene: TRBJ2-1
CDR3 protein: ASSLVASNEQF

V gene: TRBV6-5
J gene: TRBJ1-2
CDR3 protein: ASRLFRGLNYGYT

V gene: TRBV9
J gene: TRBJ2-7
CDR3 protein: ASSVATFDYEQY

V gene: TRBV19
J gene: TRBJ2-5
CDR3 protein: ASSAPGETQY

V gene: TRBV13
J gene: TRBJ2-7
CDR3 protein: ASSPSRLLAYEQY

V gene: TRBV7-9
J gene: TRBJ2-1
CDR3 protein: ASSSPLPPDMERANEQF

V gene: TRBV14
J gene: TRBJ2-5
CDR3 protein: ASSQAGSQY

V gene: TRBV6-5
J gene: TRBJ2-5
CDR3 protein: ASSYGSQETQY

V gene: TRBV7-6
J gene: TRBJ1-5
CDR3 protein: ASSSDSNQPQH

V gene: TRBV9
J gene: TRBJ2-3
CDR3 protein: ASSIGTVSTDTQY

V gene: TRBV7-8
J gene: TRBJ2-3
CDR3 protein: ASSPYPRVGTDTQY

V gene: TRBV7-8
J gene: TRBJ1-6
CDR3 protein: ASSRLGTGIDSPLH

V gene: TRBV29-1
J gene: TRBJ1-1
CDR3 protein: SVERTGMNTEAF

V gene: TRBV20-1
J gene: TRBJ1-1
CDR3 protein: SALPNTEAF

V gene: TRBV24-1
J gene: TRBJ1-1
CDR3 protein: ASGQGEGRAF